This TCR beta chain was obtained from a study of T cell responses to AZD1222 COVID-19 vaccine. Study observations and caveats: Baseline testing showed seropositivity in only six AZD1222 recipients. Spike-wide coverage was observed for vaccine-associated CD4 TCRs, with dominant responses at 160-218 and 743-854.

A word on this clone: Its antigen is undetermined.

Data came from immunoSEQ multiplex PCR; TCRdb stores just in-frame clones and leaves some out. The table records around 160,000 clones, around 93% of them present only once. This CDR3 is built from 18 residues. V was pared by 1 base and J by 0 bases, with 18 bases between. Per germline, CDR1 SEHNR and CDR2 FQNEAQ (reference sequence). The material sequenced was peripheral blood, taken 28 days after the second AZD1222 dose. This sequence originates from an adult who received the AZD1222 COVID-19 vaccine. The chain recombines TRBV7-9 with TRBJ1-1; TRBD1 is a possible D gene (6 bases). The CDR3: CASSLGRLGARMNTEAFF. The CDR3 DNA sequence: TGTGCCAGCAGCTTAGGTCGGCTGGGGGCGAGGATGAACACTGAAGCTTTCTTT.